This T cell receptor beta chain was captured in a study of CD4 T cells in relation to SARS-CoV-2 and coronaviruses. Measured with immunoSEQ multiplex PCR; TCRdb has only the in-frame clones, and not every one. The table lists about 56,000 clones, approximately 90% of them singletons, with about 0.36% in the top ten. Sequencing was done on a sample of naive CD4+ T cells from PBMCs. The subset: naive CD4+ T cells isolated by negative enrichment. The sequence came from an adult with COVID-19.

CDR3 coding DNA: TGTGCCACCAGACAGGGCAATCAGCCCCAGCATTTT. Encoded protein: CATRQGNQPQHF. This chain uses TRBV6-6 with TRBJ1-5, with TRBD1 as a possible D gene (6 bases). The germline V gene encodes CDR1 MNHNY and CDR2 SVGAGI (reference sequence). Trimming took 10 bases from V and 2 from J, leaving 9 bases between them. The CDR3 has 12 residues.